This TCR beta chain was captured by sequencing in a study of shared clonotypes between healthy human individuals. Overall study findings and caveats: The study found about 5.1% of naive CD4 clonotypes shared across several donors.

At deep level, the assay was performed. Using immunoSEQ multiplex PCR, the repertoire was profiled, and TCRdb retains in-frame clones only, with some absent. The sample lists around 2.5 million clones, 93% occurring once. The sample holds one count of this clone. Its antigen is unidentified. The CDR3 has 11 residues. From germline, CDR1 is DFQATT and CDR2 SNEGSKA (reference sequence). Trimming cost V 6 bases and J 9 bases; bases outside gene matches: 5. Into CD45RA+ naive and CD45RA-negative memory subsets, the CD4+ cells were split. This clonotype was sampled from a man aged 18-30 years in good health. Some clones in this sample may be carry-over from other donors' samples. The chain joins TRBV20-1 to TRBJ2-1, with 7 positions matching TRBD2. Sequencing was done on a sample of naive CD4+ T cells from PBMCs. As for subset: CD45RA+ positively selected. CDR3 sequence reads: CSALGGAEQFF. The CDR3 nucleotides are TGCAGTGCGTTGGGAGGGGCTGAGCAGTTCTTC.